This T cell receptor (beta chain) was recovered during a study of technical replicates of blood from a few donors. Measured with immunoSEQ multiplex PCR; TCRdb has only the in-frame clones, and not every one. Here the sample spans about 83,000 clones, roughly 92% being singletons. V gave up 1 base and J gave up 7 bases, with 11 bases separating them. Per the germline V gene, CDR1 is SEHNR and CDR2 is FQNEAQ (reference sequence). The CDR3 is made up of 14 amino acids. The gene calls are TRBV7-9 and TRBJ2-1; maybe TRBD2 (6 bases). The sequence was obtained from a human donor in good health. Source material: T cells isolated from PBMCs. CDR3 DNA: TGTGCCAGCAGCTTAGGCGGGAACAATAATGAGCAGTTCTTC. This codes for CASSLGGNNNEQFF.